The clone carrying this TCR beta chain showed up just once. Per the original methods: Nucleated cell number was recorded as an estimate derived from reference gene primer amplification. Libraries were prepared by immunoSEQ multiplex PCR; TCRdb keeps only in-frame clonotypes and omits some of them. V, J and clone size are taken as reported in that table, and D and trimming were inferred from the DNA itself. The data hold about 180,000 clones, with 75% to 90% observed a single time. These data come from a study of blood T cell repertoires in COVID-19. V lost 1 base and J 4 bases, leaving 10 bases between the germline ends. The CDR3 has 14 residues. The germline V gene encodes CDR1 LGHNA and CDR2 YSLEER.

The receptor was derived from a middle-aged woman with acute COVID-19. The rearrangement joins TRBV4-3 to TRBJ1-1; D may be TRBD1 (5 bases). The sample comprised PBMCs or T cells enriched from blood (not recorded which). The CDR3 coding sequence is TGCGCCAGCAGCCAAGCCTCAAGGGGCACTGAAGCTTTCTTT. Amino acids: CASSQASRGTEAFF.